Included here is one T cell receptor beta chain sequence, with context. The antigen is undetermined. The CDR3 length is 18 residues. V gave up 4 bases and J gave up 1 base; unmatched junction bases: 6. CDR1 is MDHEN and CDR2 is SYDVKM in the germline V gene. The record originates from a study of shared clonotypes between healthy human individuals. Study-wide context: The study drew on a couple of women and three men aged 18 to 49 as donors.

The assay was immunoSEQ multiplex PCR, and TCRdb's table has in-frame clones only and misses some. Here the sample spans about 2.4 million clones, roughly 93% being singletons. Study-level findings and limits: Compared with clonotypes that all four donors shared, non-shared clonotypes had lower generation probabilities.

V usage is TRBV28 and J usage is TRBJ2-3; TRBD2 matches at 15 bases. Sequenced sample: naive CD4+ T cells from PBMCs. Regarding subset: CD45RA+ positively selected. The receptor was isolated from a man aged 18 to 29 in good health. Some clones in this sample may be carry-over from other donors' samples. The CDR3 nucleotides are TGTGCCAGCAGTTCGCCGGGACTAGCGGGAGGAGGCACAGATACGCAGTATTTT. It is translated as CASSSPGLAGGGTDTQYF.